This T cell receptor beta chain was sequenced during a study of blood T cell repertoires in COVID-19. Turning to the study itself: PBMCs, B-cell-depleted T cells, or T cells were the source of the cDNA or gDNA that made up the material.

Using immunoSEQ multiplex PCR, the repertoire was profiled, and TCRdb retains in-frame clones only, with some absent. The sample contains about 190,000 clones, under 80% of which appear only once. Per the germline V gene, CDR1 is SGHKS and CDR2 is YYEKEE (reference sequence). V dropped 4 bases and J dropped 4 bases, with 18 bases sitting between them. There are 16 residues in the CDR3. Participant age was about 18 to 89 years, and participants resided in about two dozen US areas. Participant-given clinical history determined each cohort assignment. Sample: PBMCs or T cells enriched from blood (not recorded which). The clonotype was recovered from a woman aged 45-60 years with acute COVID-19. The chain links TRBV5-5 to TRBJ1-5; D uncertain. The DNA of the CDR3 is TGTGCCAGCAGCCTGGTAACGCTGACGGGAAATCAGCCCCAGCATTTT. It encodes CASSLVTLTGNQPQHF. Supplemented by reference TRBV5-5 and TRBJ1-5, the full variable domain reads DAGVTQSPTHLIKTRGQQVTLRCSPISGHKSVSWYQQVLGQGPQFIFQYYEKEERGRGNFPDRFSARQFPNYSSELNVNALLLGDSALYLCASSLVTLTGNQPQHFGDGTRLSIL.